These 28 T cell receptor beta chains came from one sample sequenced in a study of T-cell reconstitution after alpha-beta-depleted transplantation in children. This sample's TCRbeta library carried unique molecular identifier barcodes. MiXCR, applied by TCRdb to the PCR reads, yields one record per CDR3 protein. This table holds about 72,000 distinct CDR3 sequences, around 7.9% found once. The sample was PBMCs from the stem cell graft donor, taken from the stem cell graft. The receptors derive from a human donor who donated a stem cell graft to a child with acute lymphoblastic leukemia.

At least ten counts were recorded for this clonotype. This chain joins TRBV5-1 and TRBJ2-7; D is ambiguous. Germline CDR1 is SGHRS and CDR2 is YFSETQ. The CDR3 is made up of 12 amino acids. Deletions cut 1 base from V and 3 bases from J, with 5 bases between. DNA of the CDR3: TGCGCCAGCAGCTTGTCCAACTACGAGCAGTACTTC. Residues: CASSLSNYEQYF.

In its sample, this clonotype was seen many times. The CDR3 DNA is TGTGCCAGCAGGGATACGTTTAGGGACGGCCATGAAAAACTGTTTTTT. It translates to CASRDTFRDGHEKLFF. The chain links TRBV2 to TRBJ1-4; TRBD1 is a possible D gene (5 bases). V was cut by 6 bases and J by 6 bases, with 20 bases left in between. Germline V gene sequence: CDR1 SNHLY, CDR2 FYNNEI. CDR3 length: 16 amino acids.

The rearrangement joins TRBV11-2 to TRBJ2-3; D not resolved. From germline, CDR1 is SGHAT and CDR2 FQNNGV. V was trimmed by 1 base and J by 7 bases, leaving 6 bases between them. The CDR3 length is 12 residues. The CDR3 sequence: CASSLGVNTQYF. The CDR3 region has the DNA TGTGCCAGCAGCTTAGGGGTAAATACGCAGTATTTT.

This clonotype was recorded many times. The CDR3 DNA is TGTGCCAGCAGTGACCGAGCGGGGGGGGGCGCAGATACGCAGTATTTT. Translated, it gives CASSDRAGGGADTQYF. The chain couples TRBV6-4 to TRBJ2-3; TRBD2 agrees at 10 bases. Losses at the gene ends were 2 bases for V and 4 bases for J; bases not matched to a gene: 6. The CDR3 length is 16 residues. The germline gives CDR1 MRHNA, CDR2 SNTAGT.

V gene TRBV20-1 combines with J gene TRBJ1-3; no definite D call. Germline values: CDR1 DFQATT, CDR2 SNEGSKA (reference sequence). V was cut by 0 bases and J by 0 bases, with 9 bases left in between. The CDR3 is made up of 15 amino acids. The CDR3 spells CSARDEQLSGNTIYF. DNA for the CDR3: TGCAGTGCTAGAGATGAACAGCTCTCTGGAAACACCATATATTTT.

This clonotype was recorded at least ten times. The junction differs from germline at one of its ends, possibly a read error. V and J are TRBV4-2 and TRBJ1-1, with D hard to call. Germline CDR1 LGHNA, CDR2 YNFKEQ. The CDR3 is 13 amino acids. The CDR3 DNA is TGTGCCATCAGCCCAGGCGCCCTAGCTGAAGCTTTCTTT. Its translation: CAISPGALAEAFF.

This clonotype has at least ten counts. V and J are TRBV5-1 and TRBJ2-1; 9 bases line up with TRBD2. Germline CDR1 reads SGHRS; CDR2 reads YFSETQ. The V segment lost 4 bases and the J segment 5 bases; nucleotides outside the gene matches: 10. The CDR3 is 16 residues long. CDR3 DNA: TGCGCCAGCAGCCCGATAGCGGGAGTTTTAAACAATGAGCAGTTCTTC. Amino acid sequence: CASSPIAGVLNNEQFF. Combining the CDR3 with reference TRBV5-1 and TRBJ2-1 gives the whole variable domain KAGVTQTPRYLIKTRGQQVTLSCSPISGHRSVSWYQQTPGQGLQFLFEYFSETQRNKGNFPGRFSGRQFSNSRSEMNVSTLELGDSALYLCASSPIAGVLNNEQFFGPGTRLTVL.

This clonotype was counted many times. This rearrangement joins TRBV10-2 to TRBJ1-1, with TRBD1 identical over 7 bases. The V segment lost 3 bases and the J segment 3 bases; nucleotides outside the gene matches: 7. From germline, CDR1 is WSHSY and CDR2 SAAADI. The CDR3 covers 15 residues. For the CDR3, the DNA is TGCGCCAGCAGTGATGGTGAGGGGGCGGACACTGAAGCTTTCTTT. Translation gives CASSDGEGADTEAFF.

This clonotype has more than one count but fewer than ten. The V and J genes are TRBV15 and TRBJ2-1; 7 bases line up with TRBD2. The ends lost 1 base at V and 6 bases at J; junction bases unmatched: 9. This CDR3 contains 16 residues. The germline V gene has CDR1 LNHNV and CDR2 YYDKDF (reference sequence). The CDR3 coding sequence is TGTGCCACCAGCAGAGCGGGGCTAGCGGTTTTCAATGAGCAGTTCTTC. It is translated as CATSRAGLAVFNEQFF.

The sample holds many counts of this clonotype. CDR3 sequence reads: CASREGQVETQYF. Here the CDR3 DNA reads TGTGCCAGCAGAGAAGGACAGGTGGAGACCCAGTACTTC. This rearrangement joins TRBV28 to TRBJ2-5; 7 bases are a match to TRBD1. The CDR3 runs to 13 residues. The ends lost 6 bases at V and 5 bases at J; junction bases unmatched: 6. CDR1 is MDHEN and CDR2 is SYDVKM in the germline V gene.

This clonotype occurred many times. The chain couples TRBV29-1 to TRBJ1-1, with D possibly being TRBD1 (5 bases). Trimming took off 4 bases at V and 6 bases at J, with 12 bases between the two ends. This CDR3 has 12 residues. CDR1 is SQVTM, CDR2 ANQGSEA, per germline. The CDR3 sequence: CSVGGPTPEAFF. The CDR3 DNA follows: TGCAGCGTTGGGGGACCGACCCCTGAAGCTTTCTTT.

This clonotype was observed many times. This chain joins TRBV14 and TRBJ2-5; D unresolved. Germline CDR1 is SGHDN and CDR2 is FVKESK. CDR3 length equals 14 residues. V lost 2 bases and J lost 5, with 12 bases in between. The CDR3 bases are TGTGCCAGCAGCCAACTACTACGTGGGGAGACCCAGTACTTC. It is translated as CASSQLLRGETQYF.

This clonotype was recorded at least ten times. This chain links TRBV5-4 with TRBJ2-3; maybe TRBD1 (6 bases). Looked up from germline, CDR1 is SGHNT and CDR2 is YYREEE (reference sequence). V dropped 3 bases and J dropped 3 bases, with 11 bases sitting between them. This CDR3 spans 14 amino acids. CDR3 sequence (DNA): TGTGCCAGCAGCTGGGGGCCGGGGACAGATACGCAGTATTTT. This translates into CASSWGPGTDTQYF.

This clonotype has just a few counts. The gene calls are TRBV20-1 and TRBJ2-3; unclear D gene. CDR3 length equals 14 residues. The germline V gene has CDR1 DFQATT and CDR2 SNEGSKA (reference sequence). V gave up 0 bases and J gave up 0 bases, with 7 bases separating them. CDR3 region: CSARDLSSTDTQYF. For the CDR3, the DNA is TGCAGTGCTAGAGATCTGTCCAGCACAGATACGCAGTATTTT.

This clonotype occurred many times. The J gene is TRBJ2-1, the V gene TRBV11-2; possible D gene TRBD1, 6 bases. With 4 bases removed from V and 7 bases from J, the gap between germline ends came to 17 bases. The CDR3 length is 15 residues. CDR1 SGHAT and CDR2 FQNNGV come from the germline V gene. DNA of the CDR3: TGTGCCAGCAGCTCTGCCGGGACACATACGAATGAGCAGTTCTTC. This translates into CASSSAGTHTNEQFF.

This clonotype has more than one count but fewer than ten. The chain carries TRBV4-1 and TRBJ2-1, with TRBD2 matching over 8 bases. The CDR3 is 16 amino acids. Germline V gene sequence: CDR1 MGHRA, CDR2 YSYEKL. V dropped 2 bases and J dropped 0; count of bases not matched to a gene: 3. The CDR3 sequence: CASSQRLANSYNEQFF. Written as DNA, the CDR3 is TGCGCCAGCAGCCAACGACTAGCGAACTCCTACAATGAGCAGTTCTTC.

In this sample, this clonotype turned up many times. The chain recombines TRBV16 with TRBJ1-1; weak D call: TRBD1 (5 bases). Trimming stripped 4 bases from V and 8 bases from J, with 11 bases between. Germline V gene lookup returns CDR1 KGHSY and CDR2 FQNENV. The CDR3 contains 12 residues. CDR3 nucleotide sequence: TGTGCCAGCAGCCGCGGGGGTCCAGAAGCTTTCTTT. It codes for CASSRGGPEAFF.

This clonotype was detected ten times or more. The V gene is TRBV12-3 or TRBV12-4, the J gene TRBJ2-3; 11 bases fit TRBD2. The CDR3 runs to 15 residues. The V segment lost 1 base and the J segment 5 bases; nucleotides outside the gene matches: 2. The CDR3 bases are TGTGCCAGCAGTTTAGTAGCGGGAGGGATAGATACGCAGTATTTT. Its translation: CASSLVAGGIDTQYF.

This clonotype was counted at least ten times. The chain has TRBV15 and TRBJ2-3, with TRBD2 as a possible D gene (6 bases). Trimming stripped 6 bases from V and 6 bases from J, with 19 bases between. CDR3 size: 15 residues. Germline lookup yields CDR1 LNHNV and CDR2 YYDKDF (reference sequence). The CDR3 is CATSFDRGRGDTQYF. The CDR3 DNA reads as TGTGCCACCAGTTTCGACCGGGGCCGGGGGGATACGCAGTATTTT. Full variable domain (remainder filled in from reference TRBV15 and TRBJ2-3): DAMVIQNPRYQVTQFGKPVTLSCSQTLNHNVMYWYQQKSSQAPKLLFHYYDKDFNNEADTPDNFQSRRPNTSFCFLDIRSPGLGDTAMYLCATSFDRGRGDTQYFGPGTRLTVL.

The V gene is TRBV10-3, the J gene TRBJ1-2; D gene ambiguous. The V end was cut by 7 bases, the J end by 0 bases, with 15 bases between. Germline CDR1 ENHRY, CDR2 SYGVKD. There are 15 residues in the CDR3. The CDR3 spells CAITPSTRANYGYTF. CDR3 bases: TGTGCCATCACGCCATCAACGCGCGCTAACTATGGCTACACCTTC.

At least ten counts were recorded for this clonotype. CDR3 nucleotide sequence: TGCAGCGTCGCACTAGTCGATGAGCAGTTCTTC. The encoded protein is CSVALVDEQFF. The V and J genes are TRBV29-1 and TRBJ2-1, with D possibly matching TRBD2 (5 bases). Between the trimmed V and J ends, which lost 6 bases and 8 bases, there was a span of 11 bases. CDR1 SQVTM and CDR2 ANQGSEA come from the germline V gene. This CDR3 comprises 11 residues.

This clonotype was recorded many times. This rearrangement joins TRBV6-5 to TRBJ2-7, with a weak D call TRBD1 (5 bases). The CDR3 has 13 amino acids. Looked up from germline, CDR1 is MNHEY and CDR2 is SVGAGI. Trimming shortened V by 0 bases and J by 7 bases, and 10 bases separated the two germline ends. The CDR3 nucleotides are TGTGCCAGCAGTTACTCTCAGGGCCGGGAGCAGTACTTC. Residues: CASSYSQGREQYF.

V and J are TRBV6-2 or TRBV6-3 and TRBJ2-3; 8 bases are shared with TRBD1. The CDR3 has 15 amino acids. Trimming at V came to 7 bases and at J to 2 bases, leaving 8 bases not matched to a gene. The germline gives CDR1 MNHEY, CDR2 SVGEGT. The CDR3 nucleotides are TGTGCCAGCAACAGGGGGACAGGCCCCACAGATACGCAGTATTTT. Its translation is CASNRGTGPTDTQYF.

This clonotype was counted many times. The rearrangement uses TRBV5-1 and TRBJ2-5; a weak D match, TRBD2 (6 bases). The CDR3 is made up of 15 amino acids. Per germline, CDR1 SGHRS and CDR2 YFSETQ. V lost 0 bases, J lost 5 bases, and 14 bases lay in between. Here the CDR3 reads CASSLAGGREETQYF. CDR3 nucleotide sequence: TGCGCCAGCAGCTTGGCCGGAGGGCGCGAGGAGACCCAGTACTTC.

The sample holds many counts of this clonotype. This chain links TRBV24-1 with TRBJ2-7; 9 bases are shared with TRBD1. CDR1 and CDR2 (germline): KGHDR, SFDVKD. This CDR3 is 15 amino acids long. The junction had 7 bases not matched to a gene; V was cut back by 3 bases and J by 5 bases. The CDR3 bases are TGTGCCACCAGTGATGCGGGACAGGGTAACAACGAGCAGTACTTC. Its translation: CATSDAGQGNNEQYF.

This clonotype was seen a few times. This chain uses TRBV24-1 with TRBJ2-5; 7 bases match TRBD1. The CDR3 spans 15 residues. V was pared by 4 bases and J by 5 bases, with 9 bases of the junction left unmatched. Germline CDR1 reads KGHDR; CDR2 reads SFDVKD. DNA of the CDR3: TGTGCCACCAGTGAGTCTACAGGGGATATGGAGACCCAGTACTTC. Amino acids: CATSESTGDMETQYF.

In this sample, this clonotype turned up a few times. The chain links TRBV6-4 to TRBJ2-2; D is possibly TRBD1 (6 bases). V lost 0 bases, J lost 5 bases, and 13 bases lay in between. Germline V gene sequence: CDR1 MRHNA, CDR2 SNTAGT. The CDR3 sequence is 16 residues long. As DNA, the CDR3 is TGTGCCAGCAGTGACTCGGCAGGGGTTTCAACCGGGGAGCTGTTTTTT. Translation gives CASSDSAGVSTGELFF.

Many counts were recorded for this clonotype. The chain carries TRBV19 and TRBJ1-1; possible D gene TRBD1, 6 bases. The length of the CDR3 is 14 residues. Trimming stripped 6 bases from V and 1 base from J, with 12 bases between. CDR1 and CDR2 (germline): LNHDA, SQIVND (reference sequence). The DNA of the CDR3 is TGTGCCAGTAGAAGGGGACAACAGAACACTGAAGCTTTCTTT. As protein: CASRRGQQNTEAFF.